The table lists the clone carrying this T cell receptor beta chain with a few counts. Antigen: not known. These data come from a study of metastatic and nonmetastatic thyroid tumors. Across the study: It was across blood and tumor or nodule tissue from malignant and benign thyroid patients that repertoires were compared.

General study findings and limits: The study reportedly found significantly higher TCR beta diversity in malignant thyroid tumors than benign nodules, in blood and tumor.

Thyroid surgery took place with no prior treatment in any patient. Authors' methods: Between-group CDR3 differences, defined by clinicopathological status, yielded a distant-metastasis classifier for papillary thyroid cancer. TCRdb re-called the PCR reads with MiXCR. TCRdb, rather than the study authors, made the V and J calls. Among under 25,000 clones listed, 25% to 30% were seen once. Germline V gives CDR1 MNHEY, CDR2 SMNVEV (reference sequence). The ends were cut back, 5 bases at V and 5 bases at J, with 18 bases in the middle. This CDR3 is built from 15 residues. Source material: blood. The chain couples TRBV27 to TRBJ2-5, with D perhaps matching TRBD2 (6 bases). The TCR comes from a female donor with papillary thyroid cancer or a benign thyroid nodule (not recorded which). Some clones in this sample may be carry-over from other donors' samples. The CDR3 region is CASSTPQRVDETQYF. The CDR3 nucleotides read TGTGCCAGCAGTACTCCCCAGCGGGTGGATGAGACCCAGTACTTC.